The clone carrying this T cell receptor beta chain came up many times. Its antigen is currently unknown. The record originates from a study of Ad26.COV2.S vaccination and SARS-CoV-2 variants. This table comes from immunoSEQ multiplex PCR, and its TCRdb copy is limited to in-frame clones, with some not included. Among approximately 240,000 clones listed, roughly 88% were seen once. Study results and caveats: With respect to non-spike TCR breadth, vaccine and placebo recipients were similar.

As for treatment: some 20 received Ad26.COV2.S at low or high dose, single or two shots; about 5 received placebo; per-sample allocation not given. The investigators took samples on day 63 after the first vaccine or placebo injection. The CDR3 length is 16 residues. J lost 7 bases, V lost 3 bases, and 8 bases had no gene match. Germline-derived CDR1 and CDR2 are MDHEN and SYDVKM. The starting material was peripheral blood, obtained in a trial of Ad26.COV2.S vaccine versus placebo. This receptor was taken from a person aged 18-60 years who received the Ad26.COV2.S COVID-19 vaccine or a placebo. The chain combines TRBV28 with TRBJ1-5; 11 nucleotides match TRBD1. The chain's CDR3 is CASSFGDRGLGQPQHF. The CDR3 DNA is TGTGCCAGCAGTTTCGGGGACAGGGGGTTAGGGCAGCCCCAGCATTTT.